This T cell receptor (beta chain) stems from a study of early T cells in non-severe SARS-CoV-2 infection. This clonotype was found many times. TCRdb passed the 5' RACE reads through MiXCR, listing each CDR3 protein once. The data hold 50,000 to 60,000 distinct CDR3 sequences, with around 10% observed a single time. This receptor was taken from an adult who was a healthcare worker with PCR-confirmed SARS-CoV-2 infection or an uninfected control (not recorded which). Sequenced sample: whole blood.

The CDR3 loop reads CASSQGGDYRDTQYF. The CDR3 nucleotides read TGTGCCAGCAGCCAAGGAGGTGACTACCGAGATACGCAGTATTTT. The V call is TRBV3-1, the J call TRBJ2-3, with D maybe TRBD2 (5 bases). Germline V gene data show CDR1 as LGHDT and CDR2 as YNNKEL (reference sequence). The V gene lost 1 base and the J gene lost 5 bases, with 13 bases spanning the gap. The CDR3 covers 15 residues.